Below, 20 T cell receptor beta chains from the same sample are listed, as sequenced in a study of CD4 T cell repertoires in COVID-19 (dated by TCRdb to about 2021). Uncultured memory T cell samples were sequenced directly after ex vivo isolation. Preparation of the library involved the immunoSEQ multiplex PCR assay. This immuneACCESS table, as held by TCRdb, lists in-frame sequences with V and J called but not all clones. Of the missing ones, under half trace to an unresolved V gene in checked studies; the others have no known cause. The table for this sample lists 20,000 to 25,000 clones; about nine tenths of them were counted only once. Over 0.45% of the sample belongs to the ten largest clones. The input for sequencing was central memory CD4+ T cells from blood, taken before the COVID-19 pandemic. This specimen's cell subset or site label, interpreted: CD4+ T central memory cells. The source of these receptors is a human donor who had COVID-19.

The rearrangement links TRBV6-5 to TRBJ2-3; the match to TRBD1 covers 8 bases. Germline values: CDR1 MNHEY, CDR2 SVGAGI. V trimming: 2 bases; J trimming: 5 bases; junction bases outside the gene matches: 3. The CDR3 covers 14 residues. CDR3 in DNA: TGTGCCAGCAGTTACGGACAGGGAAAAGATACGCAGTATTTT. Residues: CASSYGQGKDTQYF.

V and J are TRBV5-4 and TRBJ2-1, with D possibly TRBD2 on 5 matching bases. This CDR3 is built from 14 residues. Germline values: CDR1 SGHNT, CDR2 YYREEE (reference sequence). V gave up 5 bases and J gave up 8 bases, with 17 bases separating them. For the CDR3, the DNA is TGTGCCAGCAGTTATACTAGAGTCGTCCATGAGCAGTTCTTC. This codes for CASSYTRVVHEQFF. Full variable domain (rest looked up from reference TRBV5-4 and TRBJ2-1): ETGVTQSPTHLIKTRGQQVTLRCSSQSGHNTVSWYQQALGQGPQFIFQYYREEENGRGNFPPRFSGLQFPNYSSELNVNALELDDSALYLCASSYTRVVHEQFFGPGTRLTVL.

A single count supports this clone. The chain uses TRBV5-1 and TRBJ2-1, with 7 bases identical to TRBD2. There are 16 residues in the CDR3. Per the germline V gene, CDR1 is SGHRS and CDR2 is YFSETQ. Germline trimming cut 4 bases from V and 5 bases from J; bases unmatched to any gene: 12. In DNA, the CDR3 is TGCGCCAGCAGCCCTCGGACCGGGAGGCAGAACAATGAGCAGTTCTTC. This sequence encodes CASSPRTGRQNNEQFF.

The chain carries TRBV5-1 and TRBJ1-2; 8 nucleotides align to TRBD1. Trimming cost V 3 bases and J 4 bases; bases outside gene matches: 5. The CDR3 is 14 amino acids. Germline values: CDR1 SGHRS, CDR2 YFSETQ. The CDR3 bases are TGCGCCAGCAGCTCAGACAGGGGCGGCTATGGCTACACCTTC. Protein: CASSSDRGGYGYTF.

This clone was seen only once. Other DNA sequences of this sample code for an identical CDR3. The chain links TRBV7-9 to TRBJ2-3; 7 bases agree with TRBD2. Trimming cost V 1 base and J 2 bases; bases outside gene matches: 9. CDR3 size: 17 residues. Germline assignment: CDR1 SEHNR and CDR2 FQNEAQ (reference sequence). CDR3 in amino acids: CASSLGGGGTITDTQYF. The CDR3 DNA reads as TGTGCCAGCAGCTTAGGAGGAGGTGGGACTATCACAGATACGCAGTATTTT.

The rearrangement links TRBV2 to TRBJ2-2; perhaps TRBD1 as D (6 bases). Trimming left V 6 bases short and J 3 bases short, with 14 bases between. The germline CDR1 and CDR2 sequences are SNHLY and FYNNEI. This CDR3 spans 15 amino acids. DNA of the CDR3: TGTGCCAGCAGCCCCGGGCAGGGGTACACCGGGGAGCTGTTTTTT. It specifies CASSPGQGYTGELFF.

The V call is TRBV5-5, the J call TRBJ1-1, with D perhaps matching TRBD1 (6 bases). The ends were cut back, 1 base at V and 0 bases at J, with 10 bases in the middle. Per the germline V gene, CDR1 is SGHKS and CDR2 is YYEKEE (reference sequence). This CDR3 spans 15 amino acids. The CDR3 sequence is CASSLHQGLNTEAFF. The DNA for the CDR3 is TGTGCCAGCAGCTTGCACCAGGGGTTGAACACTGAAGCTTTCTTT.

V and J are TRBV28 and TRBJ2-2; 7 positions agree with TRBD1. V trimming: 3 bases; J trimming: 5 bases; junction bases outside the gene matches: 9. The germline CDR1 and CDR2 sequences are MDHEN and SYDVKM. The CDR3 sequence is 16 residues long. The CDR3 region has the DNA TGTGCCAGCAGTTTTTCCGGGGACAGTTTAACCGGGGAGCTGTTTTTT. Translating gives CASSFSGDSLTGELFF.

The chain employs TRBV2 and TRBJ1-2, with D unclear. The CDR3 totals 12 residues. V lost 9 bases to trimming and J lost 0 bases, with 8 bases between them. CDR1 is SNHLY, CDR2 FYNNEI, per germline. The CDR3 sequence: CASSEANYGYTF. DNA of the CDR3: TGTGCCAGTTCAGAAGCTAACTATGGCTACACCTTC.

This chain uses TRBV5-4 with TRBJ2-7, with 7 bases that match TRBD1. The CDR3 contains 15 residues. The ends lost 2 bases at V and 0 bases at J; junction bases unmatched: 5. Germline CDR1 SGHNT, CDR2 YYREEE (reference sequence). CDR3 loop: CASSFQGQSSYEQYF. The CDR3, as DNA: TGTGCCAGCAGCTTTCAGGGACAGAGCTCCTACGAGCAGTACTTC.

This clone was picked up one time. The rearrangement links TRBV5-4 to TRBJ1-5; weak D call: TRBD1 (5 bases). Trimming took off 2 bases at V and 1 base at J, with 19 bases between the two ends. The CDR3 contains 18 residues. Germline assignment: CDR1 SGHNT and CDR2 YYREEE (reference sequence). CDR3 residues: CASSLSGQGTLSNQPQHF. The CDR3 bases are TGTGCCAGCAGCTTATCCGGTCAGGGAACTCTGAGCAATCAGCCCCAGCATTTT. Full variable domain (outside the CDR3, taken from reference TRBV5-4 and TRBJ1-5): ETGVTQSPTHLIKTRGQQVTLRCSSQSGHNTVSWYQQALGQGPQFIFQYYREEENGRGNFPPRFSGLQFPNYSSELNVNALELDDSALYLCASSLSGQGTLSNQPQHFGDGTRLSIL.

The chain uses TRBV19 and TRBJ2-3, with D perhaps TRBD2 (5 bases). CDR3 length: 14 amino acids. V gave up 3 bases and J gave up 1 base, with 8 bases separating them. The germline V gene encodes CDR1 LNHDA and CDR2 SQIVND (reference sequence). The CDR3 DNA sequence: TGTGCCAGTAGTATCGGGGTTCGCACAGATACGCAGTATTTT. Translated, it gives CASSIGVRTDTQYF.

The V and J genes are TRBV5-4 and TRBJ2-1; D gene uncertain. Germline V gene data show CDR1 as SGHNT and CDR2 as YYREEE (reference sequence). The ends were cut back, 0 bases at V and 0 bases at J, with 10 bases in the middle. The CDR3 has 16 residues. CDR3 nucleotide sequence: TGTGCCAGCAGCTTGGGCTCAGGCCGCTCCTACAATGAGCAGTTCTTC. This codes for CASSLGSGRSYNEQFF.

This rearrangement joins TRBV10-2 to TRBJ2-1; 10 nucleotides line up with TRBD2. With 6 bases clipped from V and 2 bases from J, the junction kept 4 bases outside the gene matches. Germline CDR1 WSHSY, CDR2 SAAADI. The CDR3 runs 15 residues. This CDR3 is CASRVTSGAYNEQFF. For the CDR3, the DNA is TGCGCCAGCAGAGTAACTAGCGGGGCCTACAATGAGCAGTTCTTC.

V and J are TRBV2 and TRBJ1-1, with D unresolved. CDR1 is SNHLY and CDR2 is FYNNEI in the germline V gene. This CDR3 region has 13 residues. Trimming took off 8 bases at V and 1 base at J, with 11 bases between the two ends. For the CDR3, the DNA is TGTGCCAGCCGACGAGAGGGGAACACTGAAGCTTTCTTT. Residues: CASRREGNTEAFF.

This sequence joins TRBV6-1 and TRBJ2-1; D not certain. V was shortened by 7 bases and J by 7 bases, with 8 bases between the two germline ends. The CDR3 contains 11 residues. The germline V gene encodes CDR1 MNHNS and CDR2 SASEGT. CDR3 amino acids: CASNHQNEQFF. The CDR3 nucleotides are TGTGCCAGCAACCACCAGAATGAGCAGTTCTTC.

V is TRBV5-4 and J is TRBJ1-1; D unresolved. Germline V gives CDR1 SGHNT, CDR2 YYREEE (reference sequence). The CDR3 contains 14 residues. V was trimmed by 2 bases and J by 0 bases, leaving 8 bases between them. CDR3: CASSFYQVNTEAFF. In nucleotides, the CDR3 is TGTGCCAGCAGCTTCTACCAGGTGAACACTGAAGCTTTCTTT. Supplemented by reference TRBV5-4 and TRBJ1-1, the full variable domain reads ETGVTQSPTHLIKTRGQQVTLRCSSQSGHNTVSWYQQALGQGPQFIFQYYREEENGRGNFPPRFSGLQFPNYSSELNVNALELDDSALYLCASSFYQVNTEAFFGQGTRLTVV.

The gene calls are TRBV18 and TRBJ1-1, with 9 bases identical to TRBD1. The length of the CDR3 is 18 residues. The germline V gene encodes CDR1 KGHSH and CDR2 LQKENI. The J segment lost 3 bases and the V segment lost 6 bases, leaving 17 bases of the junction unmatched. The CDR3 loop reads CASSPRATGGRRDTEAFF. In DNA, the CDR3 is TGTGCCAGCTCCCCCCGCGCAACAGGGGGCCGTAGGGACACTGAAGCTTTCTTT.

The chain carries TRBV28 and TRBJ2-7, with no clear D. Trimming stripped 5 bases from V and 2 bases from J, with 16 bases between. The CDR3 has 15 residues. The germline V gene has CDR1 MDHEN and CDR2 SYDVKM. CDR3 loop: CASSLTVISPYEQYF. DNA of the CDR3: TGTGCCAGCAGTCTTACTGTTATATCCCCCTACGAGCAGTACTTC.

J is TRBJ1-1 and V is TRBV14, with D maybe TRBD1 (5 bases). CDR3 size: 14 residues. Trimming stripped 1 base from V and 5 bases from J, with 11 bases between. Germline V gives CDR1 SGHDN, CDR2 FVKESK. The CDR3: CASSQATRGTEAFF. CDR3 bases: TGTGCCAGCAGCCAAGCGACCCGGGGGACTGAAGCTTTCTTT.